These 30 T cell receptor beta chains originate from one sample sequenced in a study of T cell responses to AZD1222 COVID-19 vaccine. The method was immunoSEQ multiplex PCR; TCRdb's version includes in-frame clones alone and lacks a portion of them. The table lists 200,000 or so clones, 90% to 95% of them singletons, with 7% to 9.5% in the top ten. This sample comprised peripheral blood, obtained on day 0 of AZD1222 vaccination. These receptors all come from an adult in good health.

There are a few counts of this clone. The V gene is TRBV12-3 or TRBV12-4, the J gene TRBJ2-7; no reliable D call. The CDR3 has 12 residues. With 6 bases removed from V and 2 bases from J, the gap between germline ends came to 8 bases. The CDR3 region has the DNA TGTGCCAGCAGGAACGGCACCTACGAGCAGTACTTC. Translating gives CASRNGTYEQYF.

This sequence joins TRBV2 and TRBJ1-5, with unresolved D. The germline V and J ends were trimmed by 4 bases and 2 bases, with 9 bases remaining between them. CDR3 length equals 14 residues. The V gene's germline CDR1 is SNHLY and CDR2 FYNNEI. The CDR3 DNA reads TGTGCCAGCAGTGGGCAGGCCGGCAATCAGCCCCAGCATTTT. Its protein product is CASSGQAGNQPQHF.

The chain is built from TRBV6-5 and TRBJ2-1; D is tentatively TRBD1 or TRBD2 (5 bases each). CDR3 length equals 15 residues. CDR1 and CDR2 from the germline V gene are MNHEY and SVGAGI. Trimming cost V 0 bases and J 5 bases, with 11 bases left between them. The CDR3 region has the DNA TGTGCCAGCAGTTACTCTCAGTTGGGGGACAATGAGCAGTTCTTC. It codes for CASSYSQLGDNEQFF.

The chain combines TRBV29-1 with TRBJ2-1; D is uncertain. Germline CDR1 SQVTM, CDR2 ANQGSEA. This CDR3 is 14 amino acids long. V was pared by 8 bases and J by 4 bases, with 18 bases between. In DNA form, the CDR3 reads TGCAGCACCGTTTTGTCCTGGCCATACAATGAGCAGTTCTTC. Protein: CSTVLSWPYNEQFF.

This chain connects TRBV29-1 to TRBJ2-1, with 10 bases identical to TRBD1. V lost 6 bases and J lost 9; bases outside the gene matches: 17. Germline V lookup: CDR1 SQVTM, CDR2 ANQGSEA. The length of the CDR3 is 16 residues. CDR3 coding DNA: TGCAGCGTCGCGGATGTACGGGACAGGGGACGTAGTGAGCAGTTCTTC. This codes for CSVADVRDRGRSEQFF.

A single count supports this clone. The CDR3 region has the DNA TGTGCCAGCAGCCTAGCGGGGTATTCTCTTTCCTACAATGAGCAGTTCTTC. Its protein is CASSLAGYSLSYNEQFF. This chain links TRBV9 with TRBJ2-1; 9 bases line up with TRBD2. Germline V lookup: CDR1 SGDLS, CDR2 YYNGEE. Germline trimming cut 4 bases from V and 1 base from J; bases unmatched to any gene: 9. This CDR3 contains 17 residues.

This clone is a singleton in its sample. J is TRBJ1-1 and V is TRBV2; possible D gene TRBD1, 5 bases. Germline V gene sequence: CDR1 SNHLY, CDR2 FYNNEI. This CDR3 region has 14 residues. Trimming pared 5 bases from V and 0 bases from J, leaving 10 bases between. CDR3 loop: CASSLQDMNTEAFF. The CDR3 bases are TGTGCCAGCAGTCTCCAGGACATGAACACTGAAGCTTTCTTT. Full variable domain (missing parts from reference TRBV2 and TRBJ1-1): EPEVTQTPSHQVTQMGQEVILRCVPISNHLYFYWYRQILGQKVEFLVSFYNNEISEKSEIFDDQFSVERPDGSNFTLKIRSTKLEDSAMYFCASSLQDMNTEAFFGQGTRLTVV.

This clone was recorded once. This chain uses TRBV29-1 with TRBJ2-7, with TRBD1 as a possible D gene (6 bases). Germline V lookup: CDR1 SQVTM, CDR2 ANQGSEA. CDR3 length: 11 amino acids. V lost 4 bases to trimming and J lost 3 bases, with 7 bases between them. The CDR3 region has the DNA TGCAGCGTTGGACAGGACTACGAGCAGTACTTC. It codes for CSVGQDYEQYF.

The chain is built from TRBV19 and TRBJ1-2; D gene ambiguous. The CDR3 covers 13 residues. Germline CDR1 reads LNHDA; CDR2 reads SQIVND (reference sequence). Trimming pared 4 bases from V and 4 bases from J, leaving 10 bases between. As DNA, the CDR3 is TGTGCCAGTAGTAATGAAGGACGCTATGGCTACACCTTC. Translation: CASSNEGRYGYTF.

The gene calls are TRBV29-1 and TRBJ2-1; TRBD2 might be the D (5 bases). Germline CDR1 reads SQVTM; CDR2 reads ANQGSEA. V was shortened by 1 base and J by 1 base, with 5 bases between the two germline ends. The CDR3 is 13 amino acids. CDR3 DNA: TGCAGCGTTGAAGGCGGGTCCTACAATGAGCAGTTCTTC. It translates to CSVEGGSYNEQFF.

The V call is TRBV2, the J call TRBJ2-3; 7 bases map to TRBD2. V shed 7 bases and J 6 bases; nucleotides not matched to a gene: 13. CDR1 is SNHLY, CDR2 FYNNEI, per germline. This CDR3 has 15 amino acids. Here the CDR3 reads CASMMGGGPSDTQYF. As DNA, the CDR3 is TGTGCCAGCATGATGGGGGGAGGGCCATCCGATACGCAGTATTTT. Based on the CDR3 plus reference TRBV2 and TRBJ2-3, the full variable domain is EPEVTQTPSHQVTQMGQEVILRCVPISNHLYFYWYRQILGQKVEFLVSFYNNEISEKSEIFDDQFSVERPDGSNFTLKIRSTKLEDSAMYFCASMMGGGPSDTQYFGPGTRLTVL.

A remark on this clone: Other DNA sequences in the sample encode the same CDR3. The chain carries TRBV2 and TRBJ1-2; possible D gene TRBD1, 5 bases. The CDR3 sequence is 12 residues long. V dropped 3 bases and J dropped 5 bases, with 7 bases sitting between them. The germline gives CDR1 SNHLY, CDR2 FYNNEI. The CDR3 here is CASSETVYGYTF. DNA of the CDR3: TGTGCCAGCAGTGAGACAGTTTATGGCTACACCTTC.

The chain joins TRBV27 to TRBJ2-1; perhaps TRBD2 as D (6 bases). The germline V and J ends were trimmed by 5 bases and 2 bases, with 22 bases remaining between them. Germline CDR1 MNHEY, CDR2 SMNVEV (reference sequence). The CDR3 extends over 18 amino acids. Written as DNA, the CDR3 is TGTGCCAGCAGTCCCATTCGCGGGGTGGCCTGGCCCTACAATGAGCAGTTCTTC. Protein product: CASSPIRGVAWPYNEQFF.

The rearrangement links TRBV4-1 to TRBJ2-5; 10 nucleotides match TRBD2. V trimming: 1 base; J trimming: 8 bases; junction bases outside the gene matches: 7. Germline-derived CDR1 and CDR2 are MGHRA and YSYEKL. This CDR3 contains 15 residues. CDR3 in amino acids: CASSQALAGAVTQYF. CDR3 bases: TGCGCCAGCAGCCAAGCTCTAGCGGGGGCAGTCACCCAGTACTTC.

V usage is TRBV5-6 and J usage is TRBJ2-1; D is unresolved. The CDR3 is made up of 14 amino acids. Germline lookup yields CDR1 SGHDT and CDR2 YYEEEE. The V gene lost 3 bases and the J gene lost 2 bases, with 9 bases spanning the gap. CDR3 nucleotide sequence: TGTGCCAGCAGCTCCGGGCCCACCTACAATGAGCAGTTCTTC. Its translation is CASSSGPTYNEQFF. Combining the CDR3 with reference TRBV5-6 and TRBJ2-1 gives the whole variable domain DAGVTQSPTHLIKTRGQQVTLRCSPKSGHDTVSWYQQALGQGPQFIFQYYEEEERQRGNFPDRFSGHQFPNYSSELNVNALLLGDSALYLCASSSGPTYNEQFFGPGTRLTVL.

This chain connects TRBV19 to TRBJ1-5; D is undetermined. Germline V gives CDR1 LNHDA, CDR2 SQIVND (reference sequence). The V end lost 4 bases, the J end lost 1 base, and 17 bases lay between the germline ends. CDR3 length equals 17 residues. CDR3 amino acids: CASSTTRTTQSNQPQHF. CDR3 nucleotides: TGTGCCAGTAGTACCACCCGAACGACCCAGAGCAATCAGCCCCAGCATTTT.

V is TRBV25-1 and J is TRBJ1-4; 9 positions agree with TRBD1. In germline, CDR1 is MGHDK, CDR2 SYGVNS. Trimming removed 4 bases from V and 6 bases from J; junction bases left unmatched: 3. The CDR3 runs 14 residues. The DNA of the CDR3 is TGTGCCAGCAGTGCGCGGACAGGGGATGAAAAACTGTTTTTT. Translation gives CASSARTGDEKLFF.

The chain employs TRBV6-5 and TRBJ2-2; unclear D gene. V lost 8 bases and J 6 bases, leaving 10 bases between the germline ends. The germline CDR1 and CDR2 sequences are MNHEY and SVGAGI. The CDR3 spans 12 residues. The CDR3 here is CASQAQAGELFF. The CDR3 DNA is TGTGCCAGCCAAGCTCAGGCCGGGGAGCTGTTTTTT.

This chain connects TRBV15 to TRBJ2-5; 11 nucleotides match TRBD2. CDR1 and CDR2 from the germline V gene are LNHNV and YYDKDF (reference sequence). This CDR3 has 15 residues. Unmatched junction bases numbered 5, after V lost 3 bases and J lost 5 bases. The CDR3 DNA sequence: TGTGCCACCAGCAGGATAGCGGGAGGGAGGGAGACCCAGTACTTC. Encoded protein: CATSRIAGGRETQYF. Supplemented by reference TRBV15 and TRBJ2-5, the full variable domain reads DAMVIQNPRYQVTQFGKPVTLSCSQTLNHNVMYWYQQKSSQAPKLLFHYYDKDFNNEADTPDNFQSRRPNTSFCFLDIRSPGLGDTAMYLCATSRIAGGRETQYFGPGTRLLVL.

The rearrangement uses TRBV9 and TRBJ1-1, with D unclear. The length of the CDR3 is 12 residues. Per germline, CDR1 SGDLS and CDR2 YYNGEE. V lost 5 bases to trimming and J lost 6 bases, with 11 bases between them. The CDR3 is CASSTPRPEAFF. CDR3 bases: TGTGCCAGCAGTACTCCCCGCCCTGAAGCTTTCTTT.

This chain joins TRBV7-3 and TRBJ2-1, with D possibly TRBD2 on 6 matching bases. The CDR3 contains 14 residues. The germline V gene has CDR1 SGHTA and CDR2 FQGTGA. V lost 3 bases and J 8 bases, leaving 14 bases between the germline ends. The CDR3 DNA is TGTGCCAGCAGCTTTCTCGGGAGTCGGGATGAGCAGTTCTTC. Its protein product is CASSFLGSRDEQFF.

This rearrangement joins TRBV15 to TRBJ2-5, with a weak D call TRBD2 (5 bases). This CDR3 has 15 residues. Germline CDR1 reads LNHNV; CDR2 reads YYDKDF (reference sequence). Trimming shortened V by 2 bases and J by 9 bases, and 19 bases separated the two germline ends. The CDR3 DNA follows: TGTGCCACCAGCAGAACGGAGGTCGGCTTCGGGGCCCAGTACTTC. It encodes CATSRTEVGFGAQYF.

The CDR3 loop reads CASSWGRDTYLYGYTF. The CDR3 DNA reads TGTGCCAGCAGTTGGGGCCGGGACACCTATCTCTATGGCTACACCTTC. The V call is TRBV28, the J call TRBJ1-2; TRBD1 might be the D (6 bases). CDR3 length equals 16 residues. Germline assignment: CDR1 MDHEN and CDR2 SYDVKM. Trimming removed 4 bases from V and 4 bases from J, with 19 bases in between.

The J gene is TRBJ2-7, the V gene TRBV19; 9 nucleotides match TRBD1. V was clipped by 4 bases and J by 7 bases; unmatched bases: 5. The CDR3 is made up of 13 amino acids. Germline V gives CDR1 LNHDA, CDR2 SQIVND (reference sequence). The CDR3 bases are TGTGCCAGTAGTACGGGACAGGGTGCGGAGCAGTACTTC. Translation gives CASSTGQGAEQYF.

This chain uses TRBV5-1 with TRBJ1-4, with a weak D call TRBD1 (5 bases). The CDR3 extends over 14 amino acids. Germline loops: CDR1 SGHRS, CDR2 YFSETQ. Trimming removed 2 bases from V and 3 bases from J, with 8 bases in between. The CDR3 DNA sequence: TGCGCCAGCAGCTTTGGGGCGGCTAATGAAAAACTGTTTTTT. Translation: CASSFGAANEKLFF.

This chain uses TRBV2 with TRBJ1-2, with D possibly TRBD1 on 5 matching bases. Per the germline V gene, CDR1 is SNHLY and CDR2 is FYNNEI. Trimming took off 0 bases at V and 8 bases at J, with 16 bases between the two ends. The CDR3 covers 15 residues. The chain's CDR3 is CASSEALWGAGGYTF. The CDR3 bases are TGTGCCAGCAGTGAAGCGCTCTGGGGCGCCGGCGGCTACACCTTC.

V is TRBV28 and J is TRBJ1-2; 8 positions match TRBD1. The CDR3 is 14 amino acids. J was trimmed by 3 bases and V by 5 bases; bases with no gene match: 5. CDR1 and CDR2 from the germline V gene are MDHEN and SYDVKM. CDR3 DNA sequence: TGTGCCAGCAGTAGAATGGACAGGGACTATGGCTACACCTTC. Protein product: CASSRMDRDYGYTF.

V is TRBV30 and J is TRBJ1-6, with D possibly matching TRBD1 (6 bases). The CDR3 contains 13 residues. Trimming shortened V by 1 base and J by 10 bases, and 11 bases separated the two germline ends. The germline V gene has CDR1 GTSNPN and CDR2 SVGIG (reference sequence). The CDR3: CAWSASGESPLHF. DNA for the CDR3: TGTGCCTGGAGTGCTTCAGGGGAATCACCCCTCCACTTT.

The chain couples TRBV28 to TRBJ1-5; D unresolved. This CDR3 spans 11 amino acids. Per the germline V gene, CDR1 is MDHEN and CDR2 is SYDVKM. V gave up 4 bases and J gave up 6 bases, with 4 bases separating them. As DNA, the CDR3 is TGTGCCAGCAGTTCAGGTCAGCCCCAGCATTTT. Translating it yields CASSSGQPQHF. Full variable domain (rest looked up from reference TRBV28 and TRBJ1-5): DVKVTQSSRYLVKRTGEKVFLECVQDMDHENMFWYRQDPGLGLRLIYFSYDVKMKEKGDIPEGYSVSREKKERFSLILESASTNQTSMYLCASSSGQPQHFGDGTRLSIL.

CDR3 in DNA: TGTGCCAGCAGCTTAGATCCAGGTATGGATACGCAGTATTTT. Its protein is CASSLDPGMDTQYF. The rearrangement joins TRBV11-2 to TRBJ2-3; D unclear. There are 14 residues in the CDR3. Germline CDR1 reads SGHAT; CDR2 reads FQNNGV. The V gene lost 0 bases and the J gene lost 6 bases, with 10 bases spanning the gap.